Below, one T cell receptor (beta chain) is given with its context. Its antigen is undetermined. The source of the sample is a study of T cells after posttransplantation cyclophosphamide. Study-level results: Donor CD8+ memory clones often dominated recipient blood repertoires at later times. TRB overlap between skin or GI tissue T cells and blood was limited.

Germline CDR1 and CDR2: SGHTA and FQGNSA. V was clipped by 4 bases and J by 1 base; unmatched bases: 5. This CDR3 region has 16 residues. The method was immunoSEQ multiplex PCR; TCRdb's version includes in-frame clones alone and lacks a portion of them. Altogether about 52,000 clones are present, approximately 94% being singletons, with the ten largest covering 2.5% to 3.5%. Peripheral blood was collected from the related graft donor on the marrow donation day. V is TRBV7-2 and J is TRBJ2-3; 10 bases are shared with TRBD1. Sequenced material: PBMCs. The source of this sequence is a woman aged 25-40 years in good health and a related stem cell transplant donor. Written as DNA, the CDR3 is TGTGCCAGCAGCTACCGGACAGGGGGGGGCACAGATACGCAGTATTTT. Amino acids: CASSYRTGGGTDTQYF.